The rows below give T cell receptor beta chains drawn from one sample of a study of T-cell reconstitution after alpha-beta-depleted transplantation in children. TCRdb redid the calling of the PCR reads with MiXCR, one entry per CDR3 protein. Of 200,000 to 300,000 distinct CDR3 sequences detected, roughly 8.2% appear once; the ten largest clones hold 6% to 7%. Sequencing was performed on PBMCs, mostly from graft donor cells, taken 180 days after TCRalphabeta/CD19-depleted stem cell transplant. The receptor set was obtained from a male patient between 5 and 17 years old who had a stem cell transplant for acute lymphoblastic leukemia, so the T cells may come from the graft donor. Both conserved end residues are part of each CDR3. D genes are given only for firm matches. Only part of the rows carry a size: once, few, many, or a class if the clone is expanded.

>NA|TRBV6-2/TRBV6-3|TRBJ1-1|NA
TGTGCCAGCATTTCCGGACGGATGAACACTGAAGCTTTCTTT
CASISGRMNTEAFF
>NA|TRBV6-2/TRBV6-3|TRBJ2-2|many
TGTGCCAGCAGTTACCACGGGGAGCTGTTTTTT
CASSYHGELFF
>TRBD2|TRBV6-1|TRBJ2-5|NA
TGTGCCAGCAGTAAAGGACTAGCGGGGGGGCGGGTCCAAGAGACCCAGTACTTC
CASSKGLAGGRVQETQYF
>TRBD2|TRBV20-1|TRBJ2-1|NA
TGCTGTGCTAGAGGCTCGGGAGCGGGAACCTACAATGAGCAGTTCTTC
CCARGSGAGTYNEQFF
>NA|TRBV6-1|TRBJ2-3|many
TGTGCCAGCAGCTCCGACTACGGCACAGATACGCAGTATTTT
CASSSDYGTDTQYF
>NA|TRBV18|TRBJ1-3|many
TGTGCCAGCTCACCGACCTTTGGGAGCTCTGGAAACACCATATATTTT
CASSPTFGSSGNTIYF
>NA|TRBV9|TRBJ2-5|many
TGTGCCAGCAGCTCCGGCGAGAGGACCCAGTACTTC
CASSSGERTQYF
>NA|TRBV3-1|TRBJ1-3|NA
TGTGCCAGCGGGTCCCGAGAGGGCTCTGGAAACACCATATATTTT
CASGSREGSGNTIYF
>NA|TRBV19|TRBJ2-7|many
TGTGCCAGTAGTATAGATCTAGGTAGGAGCAACGAGCAGTACTTC
CASSIDLGRSNEQYF
>NA|TRBV5-4|TRBJ2-1|NA
TGTGCCAGCAGCTTGATCCGAAATGAGCAGTTCTTC
CASSLIRNEQFF
>TRBD2|TRBV10-3|TRBJ2-7|many
TGTGCCATCAGTGAGAACGGGGGAGGGGCTTACGAGCAGTACTTC
CAISENGGGAYEQYF